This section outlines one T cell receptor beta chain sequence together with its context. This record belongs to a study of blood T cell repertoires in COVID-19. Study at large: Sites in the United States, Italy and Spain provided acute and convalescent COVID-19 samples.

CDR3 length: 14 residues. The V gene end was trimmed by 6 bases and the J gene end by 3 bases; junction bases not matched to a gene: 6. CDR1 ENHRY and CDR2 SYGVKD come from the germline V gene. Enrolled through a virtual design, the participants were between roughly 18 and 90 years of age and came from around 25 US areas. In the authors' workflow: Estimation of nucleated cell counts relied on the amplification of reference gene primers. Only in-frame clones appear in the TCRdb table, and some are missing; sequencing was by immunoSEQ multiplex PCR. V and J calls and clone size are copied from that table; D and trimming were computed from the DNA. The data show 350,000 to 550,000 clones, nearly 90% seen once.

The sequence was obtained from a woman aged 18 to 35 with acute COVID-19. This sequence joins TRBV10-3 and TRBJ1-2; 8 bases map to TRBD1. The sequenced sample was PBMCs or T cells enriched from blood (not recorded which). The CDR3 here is CAISLGQGDYGYTF. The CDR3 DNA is TGTGCCATCAGCCTCGGACAGGGAGACTATGGCTACACCTTC.